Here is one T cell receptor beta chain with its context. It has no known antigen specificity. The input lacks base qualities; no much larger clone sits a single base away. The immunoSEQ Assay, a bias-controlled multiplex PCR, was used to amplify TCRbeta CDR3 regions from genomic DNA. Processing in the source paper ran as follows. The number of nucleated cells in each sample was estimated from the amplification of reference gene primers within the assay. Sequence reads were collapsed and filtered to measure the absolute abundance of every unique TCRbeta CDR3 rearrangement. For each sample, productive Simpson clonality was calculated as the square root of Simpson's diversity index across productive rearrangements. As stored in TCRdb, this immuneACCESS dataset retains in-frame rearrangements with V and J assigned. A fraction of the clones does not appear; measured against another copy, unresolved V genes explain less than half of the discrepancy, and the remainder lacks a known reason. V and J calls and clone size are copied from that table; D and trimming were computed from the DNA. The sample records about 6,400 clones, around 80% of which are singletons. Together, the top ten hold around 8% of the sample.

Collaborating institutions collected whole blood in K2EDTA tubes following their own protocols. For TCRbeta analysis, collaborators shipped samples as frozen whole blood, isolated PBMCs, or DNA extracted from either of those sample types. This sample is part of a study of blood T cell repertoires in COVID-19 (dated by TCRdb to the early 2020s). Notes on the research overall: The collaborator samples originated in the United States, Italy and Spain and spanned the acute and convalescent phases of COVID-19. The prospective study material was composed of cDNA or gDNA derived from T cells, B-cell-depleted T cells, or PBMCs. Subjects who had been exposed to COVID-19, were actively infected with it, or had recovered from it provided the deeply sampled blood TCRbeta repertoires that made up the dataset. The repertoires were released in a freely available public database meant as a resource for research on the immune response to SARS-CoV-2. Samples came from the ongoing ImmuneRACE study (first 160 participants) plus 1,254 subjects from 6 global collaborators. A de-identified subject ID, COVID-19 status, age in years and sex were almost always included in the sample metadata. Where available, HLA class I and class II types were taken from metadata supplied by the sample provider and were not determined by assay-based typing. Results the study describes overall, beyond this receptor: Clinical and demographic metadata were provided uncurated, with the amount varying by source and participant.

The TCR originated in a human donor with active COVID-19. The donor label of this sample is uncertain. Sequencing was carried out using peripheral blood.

The CDR3 corresponds to CASSERGQPSYEQYF. At the DNA level, the sequence is TGTGCCAGCAGCGAGAGGGGACAGCCTTCCTACGAGCAGTACTTC. This sequence uses TRBV9 and TRBJ2-7, and TRBD1 aligns with 7 junction nucleotides. In the germline V gene, CDR1 corresponds to SGDLS and CDR2 to YYNGEE. Relative to germline, V is missing 3 bases and J is missing 1 base, with 7 bases of the junction outside any gene match. CDR3 length: 15 amino acids, cysteine to phenylalanine. Of all the DNA, just the CDR3 is kept, 45 bases in frame from base 1.